Listed below are T cell receptor beta chains from one sample, sequenced in a study of blood T cell repertoires in COVID-19. Generated by immunoSEQ multiplex PCR, the TCRdb table keeps only in-frame clones and is missing some. The sample consists of about 130,000 clones, 86% of them appearing once. The specimen was peripheral blood. These receptors originate from a woman in her forties or fifties who had recovered from COVID-19. Each CDR3 is given with its conserved first and last residue. Fields, in order: CDR3 protein, CDR3 DNA, clone size, J gene, D gene, V gene. The D gene is left open where the match is weak. Size is omitted from some rows. Given values are once, few, many or a class for expanded clones.

cdr3_aa: CASTSGGAPTYEQYF; cdr3_nt: TGCGCCAGCACCTCCGGAGGGGCTCCAACCTACGAGCAGTACTTC; clone_size: -; j_call: TRBJ2-7; d_call: -; v_call: TRBV5-1
cdr3_aa: CASSPLDRSYEQYF; cdr3_nt: TGTGCCAGCTCACCTTTGGACAGATCCTACGAGCAGTACTTC; clone_size: -; j_call: TRBJ2-7; d_call: -; v_call: TRBV18
cdr3_aa: CAWSVLLRGTDTQYF; cdr3_nt: TGTGCCTGGAGTGTACTGTTGCGGGGCACAGATACGCAGTATTTT; clone_size: -; j_call: TRBJ2-3; d_call: -; v_call: TRBV30
cdr3_aa: CARSFRRGRNEKLFF; cdr3_nt: TGTGCCAGAAGCTTCCGAAGGGGTAGGAATGAAAAACTGTTTTTT; clone_size: -; j_call: TRBJ1-4; d_call: -; v_call: TRBV5-3
cdr3_aa: CASSLGQGEETQYF; cdr3_nt: TGCGCCAGCAGCTTGGGACAGGGTGAGGAGACCCAGTACTTC; clone_size: -; j_call: TRBJ2-5; d_call: TRBD1; v_call: TRBV5-1
cdr3_aa: CASSPERAGGNYGYTF; cdr3_nt: TGTGCCAGCAGTCCCGAGCGGGCAGGGGGTAACTATGGCTACACCTTC; clone_size: -; j_call: TRBJ1-2; d_call: TRBD1; v_call: TRBV2
cdr3_aa: CASSSGTARQAFF; cdr3_nt: TGTGCCAGCAGCTCCGGGACAGCCCGGCAAGCTTTCTTT; clone_size: -; j_call: TRBJ1-1; d_call: TRBD1; v_call: TRBV11-2
cdr3_aa: CASSRGDAGETQYF; cdr3_nt: TGCGCCAGCAGTCGCGGGGATGCGGGAGAGACCCAGTACTTC; clone_size: -; j_call: TRBJ2-5; d_call: -; v_call: TRBV4-1
cdr3_aa: CSAKQGEKLFF; cdr3_nt: TGCAGTGCTAAACAGGGTGAAAAACTGTTTTTT; clone_size: once; j_call: TRBJ1-4; d_call: -; v_call: TRBV20-1
cdr3_aa: CSVQGFRTIYF; cdr3_nt: TGCAGCGTCCAGGGTTTTCGCACCATATATTTT; clone_size: -; j_call: TRBJ1-3; d_call: -; v_call: TRBV29-1
cdr3_aa: CASSHPIQGSYGYTF; cdr3_nt: TGCGCCAGCAGCCATCCCATCCAGGGTAGCTATGGCTACACCTTC; clone_size: -; j_call: TRBJ1-2; d_call: -; v_call: TRBV4-1
cdr3_aa: CASSREGPMSSANEKLFF; cdr3_nt: TGTGCCAGCTCACGGGAGGGGCCGATGTCCTCAGCTAATGAAAAACTGTTTTTT; clone_size: -; j_call: TRBJ1-4; d_call: -; v_call: TRBV18
cdr3_aa: CASSLVAIAGELFF; cdr3_nt: TGCGCCAGCAGCTTGGTTGCTATCGCCGGGGAGCTGTTTTTT; clone_size: -; j_call: TRBJ2-2; d_call: -; v_call: TRBV5-1
cdr3_aa: CASSVVAGVYTGELFF; cdr3_nt: TGTGCCAGCAGCGTAGTAGCGGGAGTGTACACCGGGGAGCTGTTTTTT; clone_size: -; j_call: TRBJ2-2; d_call: TRBD2; v_call: TRBV9
cdr3_aa: CASSLIPGQGSSYEQYF; cdr3_nt: TGTGCCAGCAGCCTGATCCCGGGACAGGGGTCCTCCTACGAGCAGTACTTC; clone_size: -; j_call: TRBJ2-7; d_call: TRBD1; v_call: TRBV3-1/TRBV3-2
cdr3_aa: CASSIGRSAGYNSPLHF; cdr3_nt: TGTGCCAGTAGTATCGGCCGGTCGGCAGGGTATAATTCACCCCTCCACTTT; clone_size: -; j_call: TRBJ1-6; d_call: -; v_call: TRBV19
cdr3_aa: CASSLGQTEAFF; cdr3_nt: TGTGCCAGCAGTTTAGGACAAACTGAAGCTTTCTTT; clone_size: -; j_call: TRBJ1-1; d_call: -; v_call: TRBV12-3/TRBV12-4
cdr3_aa: CASSLGQGSYNEQFF; cdr3_nt: TGTGCCAGCAGCTTAGGACAGGGCTCCTACAATGAGCAGTTCTTC; clone_size: few; j_call: TRBJ2-1; d_call: TRBD1; v_call: TRBV5-6
cdr3_aa: CASSLERGLGGYTF; cdr3_nt: TGTGCCAGCAGCTTGGAGCGGGGCCTTGGTGGCTACACCTTC; clone_size: -; j_call: TRBJ1-2; d_call: -; v_call: TRBV5-4
cdr3_aa: CASSNQAGGLETQYF; cdr3_nt: TGCGCCAGCAGCAATCAAGCGGGAGGGTTAGAGACCCAGTACTTC; clone_size: -; j_call: TRBJ2-5; d_call: TRBD2; v_call: TRBV5-1
cdr3_aa: CASAPGQIYGYTF; cdr3_nt: TGTGCTAGTGCCCCGGGACAGATATATGGCTACACCTTC; clone_size: -; j_call: TRBJ1-2; d_call: TRBD1; v_call: TRBV12-5
cdr3_aa: CASSFTSGGFYEQYF; cdr3_nt: TGCGCCAGCAGCTTCACTAGCGGGGGGTTCTACGAGCAGTACTTC; clone_size: -; j_call: TRBJ2-7; d_call: TRBD2; v_call: TRBV5-1
cdr3_aa: CASSYSYRGFNEKLFF; cdr3_nt: TGTGCCAGCAGTTACTCTTACAGGGGATTTAATGAAAAACTGTTTTTT; clone_size: once; j_call: TRBJ1-4; d_call: TRBD1; v_call: TRBV6-5
cdr3_aa: CASSVRQGQGYTF; cdr3_nt: TGTGCCAGTAGTGTAAGACAGGGTCAAGGCTACACCTTC; clone_size: -; j_call: TRBJ1-2; d_call: TRBD1; v_call: TRBV19
cdr3_aa: CAWSLGLVGTQETQYF; cdr3_nt: TGTGCCTGGAGTCTCGGACTAGTGGGAACCCAAGAGACCCAGTACTTC; clone_size: -; j_call: TRBJ2-5; d_call: TRBD2; v_call: TRBV30
cdr3_aa: CSATVNTEAFF; cdr3_nt: TGCAGTGCAACAGTGAACACTGAAGCTTTCTTT; clone_size: -; j_call: TRBJ1-1; d_call: -; v_call: TRBV20-1
cdr3_aa: CASGVGGSSADQQFF; cdr3_nt: TGTGCCAGCGGAGTGGGGGGGAGTTCCGCCGATCAGCAGTTCTTC; clone_size: few; j_call: TRBJ2-1; d_call: TRBD2; v_call: TRBV6-4